This T cell receptor beta chain was recovered during a study of blood T cell repertoires in COVID-19. The CDR3 sequence is 14 residues long. Germline CDR1 reads GTSNPN; CDR2 reads SVGIG (reference sequence). The V end was cut by 0 bases, the J end by 7 bases, with 10 bases between. Per the original methods: Quantification of nucleated cells was approximated via reference gene primer amplification. Profiled with immunoSEQ multiplex PCR; TCRdb holds only in-frame clones, not every one. D and trimming were read from the DNA, whereas the V and J calls and clone size are those reported in that table. The sample has some 87,000 clones, over 85% seen once.

The gene calls are TRBV30 and TRBJ1-6; D is perhaps TRBD1 (5 bases). The sequence derives from a human donor with COVID-19, enrolled during active disease. The donor label of this sample is uncertain. The specimen was peripheral blood. The CDR3 sequence: CAWSVLTENSPLHF. In nucleotides, the CDR3 is TGTGCCTGGAGTGTACTGACAGAAAATTCACCCCTCCACTTT.